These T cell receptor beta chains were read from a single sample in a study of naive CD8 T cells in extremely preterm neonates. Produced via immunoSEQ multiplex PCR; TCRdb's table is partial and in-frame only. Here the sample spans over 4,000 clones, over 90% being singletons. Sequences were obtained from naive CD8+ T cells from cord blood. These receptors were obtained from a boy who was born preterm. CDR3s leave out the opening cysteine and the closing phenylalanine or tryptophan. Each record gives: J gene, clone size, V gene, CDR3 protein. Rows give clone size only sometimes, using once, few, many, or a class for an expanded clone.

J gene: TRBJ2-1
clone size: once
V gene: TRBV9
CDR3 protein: ASSVWTSDEQF

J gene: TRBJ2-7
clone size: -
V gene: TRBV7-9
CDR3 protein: ASSLGGLANYEQY

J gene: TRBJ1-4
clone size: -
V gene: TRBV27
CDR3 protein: ASSLSSNEKLF

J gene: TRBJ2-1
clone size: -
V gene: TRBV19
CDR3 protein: ASSRLGYNEQF

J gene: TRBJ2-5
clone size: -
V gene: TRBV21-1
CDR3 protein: ASTTTLIAGFQETQY

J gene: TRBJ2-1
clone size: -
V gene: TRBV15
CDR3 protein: ATSRGLAGGHGDEQF

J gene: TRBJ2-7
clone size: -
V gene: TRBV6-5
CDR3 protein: ASSYLQGYEQY

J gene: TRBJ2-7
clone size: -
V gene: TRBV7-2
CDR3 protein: ASGRNYEQY

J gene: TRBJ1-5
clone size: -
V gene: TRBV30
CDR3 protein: AWRGRGGYSNQPQH

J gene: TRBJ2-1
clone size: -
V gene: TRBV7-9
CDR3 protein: ASSFKRSSYNEQF

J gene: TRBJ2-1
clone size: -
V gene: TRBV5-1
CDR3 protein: ASSLNGGYNEQF

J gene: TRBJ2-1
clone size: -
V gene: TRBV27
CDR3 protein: ASSIGTGGDEQF

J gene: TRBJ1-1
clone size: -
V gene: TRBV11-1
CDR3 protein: ASSLGTDEAF

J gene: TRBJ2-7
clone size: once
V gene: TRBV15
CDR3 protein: ATSDTYEQY

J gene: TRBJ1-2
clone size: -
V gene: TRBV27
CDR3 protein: ASSWSANYGYT